The following is a TCR beta chain sequence with its context. Categorization into cohorts depended on clinical history that participants reported. Authors' analysis steps: Reference gene primers were amplified, and this amplification served to estimate nucleated cell counts. Profiled with immunoSEQ multiplex PCR; TCRdb holds only in-frame clones, not every one. V and J calls and clone size are those listed in that table; D and trimming were worked out from the DNA. The profile shows 200,000 to 250,000 clones, over 75% of them singletons. The data derive from a study of blood T cell repertoires in COVID-19. The overall study: Researchers got acute and convalescent COVID-19 samples from the United States, Italy and Spain.

Per germline, CDR1 SNHLY and CDR2 FYNNEI. V dropped 6 bases and J dropped 4 bases, with 11 bases sitting between them. The CDR3 is made up of 13 amino acids. The chain is built from TRBV2 and TRBJ2-3; TRBD1 is a possible D gene (6 bases). The TCR originated in a young man with acute COVID-19. The sample comprised PBMCs or T cells enriched from blood (not recorded which). The DNA for the CDR3 is TGTGCCAGCAGAGATAACAGGGCAGATACGCAGTATTTT. Translated: CASRDNRADTQYF.